Described below is a single TCR beta chain sequence and its context. Its antigen remains unidentified. The sample holds no much larger clone one base away, and base qualities are not on file. The source of the sample is a study of blood T cell repertoires in COVID-19 (dated by TCRdb to the early 2020s). In the study overall: Samples from collaborators originated in the United States, Italy and Spain and spanned both the acute and convalescent phases of COVID-19. The material from the prospective study consisted of cDNA or gDNA derived from T cells, B-cell-depleted T cells, or PBMCs. Samples were obtained from the ongoing ImmuneRACE study (first 160 participants) and from 1,254 subjects provided by 6 global collaborators. Sample metadata almost always included a de-identified subject ID, COVID-19 status, age in years and sex. A freely available public database, intended as a resource for researchers studying the immune response to SARS-CoV-2, is where the repertoires were released. Deeply sampled blood TCRbeta repertoires from subjects exposed to, actively infected with, or recovered from COVID-19 were included in the dataset. Where HLA class I and class II types were available, the types were taken from metadata supplied by the sample provider, not from assay-based typing. Overall study outcomes, separate from this receptor: The amount of clinical and demographic metadata varied by source and participant and was provided uncurated.

TCRbeta CDR3 regions were amplified from genomic DNA using the immunoSEQ Assay, a bias-controlled multiplex PCR. Per the authors' processing: The number of nucleated cells in each sample was estimated from the amplification of reference gene primers within the assay. Sequence reads were collapsed and filtered to measure the absolute abundance of every unique TCRbeta CDR3 rearrangement. For each sample, productive Simpson clonality was calculated as the square root of Simpson's diversity index over productive rearrangements. In TCRdb, the immuneACCESS table is reduced to in-frame sequences with V and J assigned. These tables do not hold every clone; where another copy was compared, an unresolved V gene accounts for under half, and the others remain unexplained. V and J calls and clone size come straight from that table; D and trimming were deduced from the DNA. The sample table contains 250,000 to 350,000 clones; only one count was recorded for roughly 83% of them. 1.5% to 2% of the sample is taken by the ten largest.

Whole blood was collected in K2EDTA tubes by collaborating institutions according to the institutions' own protocols. For TCRbeta analysis, collaborators shipped samples as frozen whole blood, isolated PBMCs, or DNA extracted from either of those sample types. The germline V gene (reference sequence) gives CDR1 as SEHNR and CDR2 as FQNEAQ. The trim is 2 bases for V and 2 bases for J, with a gap of 16 bases between the germline ends. The CDR3 goes from the cysteine to the phenylalanine over 17 residues. Only the CDR3 DNA is retained, 51 bases long and in frame from the first base. The sequence was obtained from a woman between 50 and 59 years old with acute or convalescent COVID-19. The V and J segments used are TRBV7-9 and TRBJ1-5; the D gene is perhaps TRBD1, from 6 matching bases. The sequenced material came from peripheral blood. The sequenced DNA: TGTGCCAGCAGCTTATATATGGGGGCGATAGGCAATCAGCCCCAGCATTTT. The resulting protein is CASSLYMGAIGNQPQHF.